This T cell receptor (beta chain) was captured by sequencing in a study of human T cells and chemical hapten exposure. Across the whole study: Each week of the approximately 23-week study, patients had diphenylcyclopropenone applied to the scalp. A mostly female patient group had alopecia areata, totalis or universalis.

The library labeled individual cDNA molecules by adding unique molecular identifiers to them. Via MiXCR, TCRdb re-called the RACE reads, giving one row per CDR3 protein. The sample lists some 190,000 distinct CDR3 sequences; 20% to 25% were seen once. Time point meaning: patch test 1, 2 weeks after DPC sensitization. Treatment in this sample: therapeutic diphenylcyclopropenone sensitization with weekly scalp DPC. Per germline, CDR1 SGHVS and CDR2 FQNEAQ. V lost 0 bases and J lost 4; bases outside the gene matches: 6. The CDR3 consists of 15 residues. Source: whole blood, taken in connection with sensitization to the hapten diphenylcyclopropenone (DPC). The clonotype comes from a woman in her forties or fifties with alopecia areata. Some clones in this sample may be carry-over from other donors' samples. This chain joins TRBV7-8 and TRBJ2-7; TRBD1 matches 7 bases. Here the CDR3 reads CASSLAYRGSYEQYF. Written as DNA, the CDR3 is TGTGCCAGCAGCTTAGCCTACAGGGGAAGTTACGAGCAGTACTTC.